A selection of T cell receptor beta chains follows, all from one sample in a study of blood T cell repertoires in COVID-19. This table comes from immunoSEQ multiplex PCR, and its TCRdb copy is limited to in-frame clones, with some not included. The sample lists roughly 73,000 clones, 88% seen once, with more than 1.1% in the top ten. The specimen was peripheral blood. The receptors here all came from a human donor in a cohort sampled during active COVID-19. CDR3s include the opening cysteine and the closing phenylalanine or tryptophan. A D gene is named only where the DNA matches it firmly. Size is omitted from some rows. Given values are once, few, many or a class for expanded clones.

clone size | J gene | D gene | CDR3 length | V gene | CDR3 protein | CDR3 DNA
NA | TRBJ1-2 | TRBD1 | 15 | TRBV18 | CASSPQGTGVYGYTF | TGTGCCAGCTCACCACAGGGGACAGGGGTCTATGGCTACACCTTC
NA | TRBJ2-7 | NA | 15 | TRBV6-5 | CASSYWEGGRYEQYF | TGTGCCAGCAGTTACTGGGAAGGGGGTCGCTACGAGCAGTACTTC
NA | TRBJ2-5 | TRBD2 | 15 | TRBV5-1 | CASSLGGGVQETQYF | TGCGCCAGCAGCTTGGGGGGAGGGGTCCAAGAGACCCAGTACTTC
NA | TRBJ2-5 | NA | 11 | TRBV5-1 | CASSSQETQYF | TGCGCCAGCAGCTCGCAAGAGACCCAGTACTTC
NA | TRBJ1-3 | TRBD1 | 13 | TRBV5-4 | CASGQDSGNTIYF | TGTGCCAGCGGACAGGACTCTGGAAACACCATATATTTT
NA | TRBJ2-6 | NA | 17 | TRBV18 | CASSPLGSNSGANVLTF | TGTGCCAGCTCACCACTGGGCTCCAACTCTGGGGCCAACGTCCTGACTTTC
NA | TRBJ2-1 | NA | 12 | TRBV12-3/TRBV12-4 | CASSSDRVEQFF | TGTGCCAGCAGTTCTGATCGGGTGGAGCAGTTCTTC
NA | TRBJ1-2 | NA | 14 | TRBV2 | CASSEWPPNYGYTF | TGTGCCAGCAGTGAATGGCCCCCAAACTATGGCTACACCTTC
NA | TRBJ2-7 | NA | 15 | TRBV5-4 | CASSLGGTYSYEQYF | TGTGCCAGCAGCTTGGGGGGGACTTACTCCTACGAGCAGTACTTC
NA | TRBJ2-1 | TRBD1 | 18 | TRBV5-4 | CASSLETDRGQFYNEQFF | TGTGCCAGCAGCTTGGAGACGGACAGGGGGCAGTTCTACAATGAGCAGTTCTTC
NA | TRBJ2-7 | NA | 13 | TRBV7-9 | CASSFGLRDEQYF | TGTGCCAGCAGCTTTGGTCTGAGGGACGAGCAGTACTTC
NA | TRBJ2-2 | TRBD1 | 15 | TRBV6-5 | CASRIQGANTGELFF | TGTGCCAGCAGGATTCAGGGGGCGAACACCGGGGAGCTGTTTTTT
NA | TRBJ1-1 | NA | 14 | TRBV19 | CASRPGLLDTEAFF | TGTGCCAGTAGACCAGGTCTTCTGGACACTGAAGCTTTCTTT
NA | TRBJ2-7 | NA | 15 | TRBV5-1 | CASSSYPGTHYEQYF | TGCGCCAGCAGCTCGTACCCCGGGACACACTACGAGCAGTACTTC
NA | TRBJ2-1 | NA | 13 | TRBV6-5 | CASSYGSEGEQFF | TGTGCCAGCAGTTACGGGAGCGAGGGTGAGCAGTTCTTC
NA | TRBJ2-3 | TRBD2 | 14 | TRBV10-2 | CASSSGSATDTQYF | TGCGCCAGCAGTAGCGGGAGTGCAACAGATACGCAGTATTTT
once | TRBJ2-7 | NA | 15 | TRBV25-1 | CARILGSQTRGEQYF | TGTGCCAGGATCTTAGGGAGTCAGACCCGGGGGGAGCAGTACTTC
NA | TRBJ2-3 | TRBD2 | 16 | TRBV5-1 | CASSLGAGGRTDTQYF | TGCGCCAGCAGCTTGGGAGCGGGAGGGCGCACAGATACGCAGTATTTT
NA | TRBJ1-1 | NA | 14 | TRBV28 | CASSLGTRITEAFF | TGTGCCAGCAGTTTGGGGACTCGGATCACTGAAGCTTTCTTT
NA | TRBJ1-6 | TRBD1 | 18 | TRBV10-3 | CAISEPRGTGVDNSPLHF | TGTGCCATCAGTGAGCCGCGGGGGACAGGGGTCGATAATTCACCCCTCCACTTT
NA | TRBJ2-2 | NA | 15 | TRBV3-1/TRBV3-2 | CASSQVRPRTGELFF | TGTGCCAGCAGCCAAGTGAGACCGAGGACCGGGGAGCTGTTTTTT
NA | TRBJ2-2 | NA | 14 | TRBV6-5 | CASSIRGNTGELFF | TGTGCCAGTAGCATCCGGGGAAACACCGGGGAGCTGTTTTTT
NA | TRBJ2-2 | NA | 13 | TRBV5-4 | CASRGDFIGELFF | TGTGCCAGCAGGGGGGACTTCATCGGGGAGCTGTTTTTT
NA | TRBJ2-3 | NA | 14 | TRBV27 | CASSPPAEPHTQYF | TGTGCCAGCAGTCCCCCCGCGGAGCCACATACGCAGTATTTT
NA | TRBJ2-1 | TRBD2 | 16 | TRBV4-2 | CASSQASGASYNEQFF | TGTGCCAGCAGCCAGGCTAGCGGGGCCTCCTACAATGAGCAGTTCTTC
NA | TRBJ2-3 | NA | 15 | TRBV5-1 | CASSLEGSSTDTQYF | TGCGCCAGCAGCTTGGAAGGGAGTAGCACAGATACGCAGTATTTT
NA | TRBJ1-4 | TRBD1 | 13 | TRBV15 | CATSGRQGAELFF | TGTGCCACCAGCGGTCGACAGGGAGCAGAACTGTTTTTT
NA | TRBJ2-4 | TRBD1 | 13 | TRBV6-5 | CASQGQAQNIQYF | TGTGCCAGCCAAGGACAGGCCCAAAACATTCAGTACTTC
NA | TRBJ2-1 | TRBD1 | 14 | TRBV5-1 | CASSLEGQGGEQFF | TGCGCCAGCAGCTTGGAGGGACAGGGCGGTGAGCAGTTCTTC
NA | TRBJ2-1 | TRBD2 | 12 | TRBV29-1 | CSVCPSGGEQFF | TGCAGCGTTTGTCCTAGCGGGGGTGAGCAGTTCTTC
NA | TRBJ2-5 | TRBD1 | 13 | TRBV7-2 | CASSLGQGRTQYF | TGTGCCAGCAGCTTAGGACAGGGTAGGACCCAGTACTTC
NA | TRBJ2-1 | TRBD2 | 17 | TRBV27 | CAPGRESYGFSYNEQFF | TGTGCCCCCGGGCGGGAGAGTTATGGGTTCTCCTACAATGAGCAGTTCTTC
NA | TRBJ1-2 | TRBD1 | 15 | TRBV5-4 | CASSAGTDQGDGYTF | TGTGCCAGCAGCGCTGGGACAGACCAAGGGGATGGCTACACCTTC
once | TRBJ2-2 | TRBD1 | 15 | TRBV2 | CASTLTGGATGELFF | TGTGCCAGCACCCTGACAGGGGGCGCAACCGGGGAGCTGTTTTTT